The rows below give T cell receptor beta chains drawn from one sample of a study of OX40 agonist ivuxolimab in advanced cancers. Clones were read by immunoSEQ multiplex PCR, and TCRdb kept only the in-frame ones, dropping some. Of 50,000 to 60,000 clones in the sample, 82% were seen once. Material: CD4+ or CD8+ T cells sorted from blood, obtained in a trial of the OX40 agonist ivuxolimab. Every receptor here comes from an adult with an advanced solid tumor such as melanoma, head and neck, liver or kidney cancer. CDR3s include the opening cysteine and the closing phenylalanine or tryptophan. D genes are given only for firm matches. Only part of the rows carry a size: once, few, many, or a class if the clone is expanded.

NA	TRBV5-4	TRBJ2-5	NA	CASRLEVGQETQYF	TGTGCCAGCAGACTGGAAGTAGGTCAAGAGACCCAGTACTTC
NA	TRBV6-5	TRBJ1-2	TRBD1	CASSSITGTGNYGYTF	TGTGCCAGCAGTTCCATTACCGGGACAGGGAACTATGGCTACACCTTC
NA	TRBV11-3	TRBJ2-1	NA	CASSLTQVERYNEQFF	TGTGCCAGCAGCTTAACTCAGGTGGAGCGATACAATGAGCAGTTCTTC
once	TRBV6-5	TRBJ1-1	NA	CASSRARMNTEAFF	TGTGCCAGCAGCCGGGCCAGGATGAACACTGAAGCTTTCTTT
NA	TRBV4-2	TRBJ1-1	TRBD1	CASSRTGGSGTEAFF	TGTGCCAGCAGCCGGACAGGGGGCTCAGGCACTGAAGCTTTCTTT
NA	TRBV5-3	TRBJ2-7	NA	CARSLVNQATYEQYF	TGTGCCAGAAGCTTGGTGAATCAAGCGACCTACGAGCAGTACTTC
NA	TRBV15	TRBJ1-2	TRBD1	CATSWDRGYGYTF	TGTGCCACCAGCTGGGACAGGGGCTATGGCTACACCTTC
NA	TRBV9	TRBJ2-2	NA	CASSADFGGELFF	TGTGCCAGCAGCGCCGACTTCGGCGGGGAGCTGTTTTTT
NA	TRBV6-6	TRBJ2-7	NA	CASSYGGREQYF	TGTGCCAGCAGTTACGGGGGGCGAGAGCAGTACTTC
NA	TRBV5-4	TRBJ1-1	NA	CASSFQGRNTEAFF	TGTGCCAGCAGCTTTCAGGGCAGGAACACTGAAGCTTTCTTT
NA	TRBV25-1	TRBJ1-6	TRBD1	CASRGQGGMNSPLHF	TGTGCCAGCAGGGGACAGGGGGGAATGAATTCACCCCTCCACTTT
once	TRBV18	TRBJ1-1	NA	CASSTDSLNTEAFF	TGTGCCAGCTCAACGGACAGCCTGAACACTGAAGCTTTCTTT